Following are 23 T cell receptor beta chains from one sample sequenced in a study of T cell clonality in common variable immunodeficiency. Some clones are missing from TCRdb's copy, which holds only in-frame ones; the method was immunoSEQ multiplex PCR. This sample has roughly 30,000 clones, each found more than once. Sequences were obtained from peripheral blood mononuclear cells. The receptors derive from a person aged 18 to 75 in good health.

This clone was observed many times. The read finishes 3 residues shy of the CDR3 end, and the germline J gene is used to complete it. The chain is built from TRBV7-2 and TRBJ2-2; possibly TRBD2 for D (5 bases). The V end was cut by 10 bases, the J end by 6 bases, with 6 bases between. This CDR3 has 10 residues. Germline V lookup: CDR1 SGHTA, CDR2 FQGNSA. CDR3: CATGAGELFF. The DNA read from the CDR3 is TGTGCCACCGGGGCCGGGGAG.

This clone occurred many times. The read gets to within 3 residues of the CDR3 end, and the germline J gene fills in the rest. J is TRBJ2-1 and V is TRBV2, with D perhaps matching TRBD1 (6 bases). Deletions cut 5 bases from V and 8 bases from J, with 16 bases between. Germline lookup yields CDR1 SNHLY and CDR2 FYNNEI. The CDR3 is made up of 14 amino acids. CDR3 region: CASSTSPGVDEQFF. CDR3 bases read: TGTGCCAGCAGTACAAGTCCAGGGGTCGATGAG.

This clone was recorded a few times. The CDR3 end lies 3 residues beyond the end of the read and is filled in from the germline J gene. This chain connects TRBV7-8 to TRBJ2-3; 9 positions agree with TRBD1. The CDR3 length is 15 residues. From germline, CDR1 is SGHVS and CDR2 FQNEAQ. CDR3 protein: CASSSGDRVSNAQYF. The covered CDR3 bases are TGTGCCAGCAGCTCTGGGGACAGGGTTTCCAACGCG.

On this clone: The read finishes 3 residues shy of the CDR3 end, and the germline J gene is used to complete it. The J gene is TRBJ2-2, the V gene TRBV2; D is unclear. CDR1 is SNHLY, CDR2 FYNNEI, per germline. Trimming pared 5 bases from V and 0 bases from J, leaving 7 bases between. The CDR3 covers 14 residues. CDR3 loop: CASSSSTNTGELFF. The part of the CDR3 DNA that was read is TGTGCCAGCAGTTCATCCACGAACACCGGGGAG.

This clone occurred many times. The read terminates 3 residues before the CDR3 end, so the remaining end is supplied by the germline J gene. The J gene is TRBJ2-4, the V gene TRBV5-1; TRBD2 matches 12 bases. J was trimmed by 0 bases and V by 2 bases; bases with no gene match: 12. CDR3 length: 20 amino acids. The germline V gene has CDR1 SGHRS and CDR2 YFSETQ. CDR3 sequence: CASSFGEGLAGSLAKNIQYF. CDR3 DNA, as far as it was read: TGCGCCAGCAGCTTCGGGGAAGGACTAGCGGGAAGTCTAGCCAAAAACATT.

This clone was counted between two and nine times. With the read ending 3 residues before the CDR3 end, the germline J gene is used to fill in that end. The chain carries TRBV19 and TRBJ2-1; 7 nucleotides align to TRBD2. V lost 11 bases to trimming and J lost 0 bases; unmatched junction nucleotides: 10. Germline CDR1 is LNHDA and CDR2 is SQIVND (reference sequence). The CDR3 has 15 amino acids. The part of the CDR3 DNA that was read is TGTGCCTGTCGGGAGGCGGGATACTCCTACAATGAG. Protein product: CACREAGYSYNE. The CDR3 in its entirety is CACREAGYSYNEQFF.

In the case of this clone: The sequenced fragment ends 3 residues before the CDR3 boundary, so the rest is inferred from the germline J gene. The chain is built from TRBV27 and TRBJ2-7; 7 nucleotides line up with TRBD1. Per the germline V gene, CDR1 is MNHEY and CDR2 is SMNVEV (reference sequence). Trimming cost V 4 bases and J 3 bases; bases outside gene matches: 3. The CDR3 is 13 amino acids. The sequenced part of the CDR3 DNA is TGTGCCAGCAGTTCGGGACAGCGCTACGAG. Protein product: CASSSGQRYE. The entire CDR3 reads CASSSGQRYEQYF.

This clone has ten or more counts. The read ends 3 residues shy of where the CDR3 ends; the end is completed using the germline J gene. The V gene is TRBV2, the J gene TRBJ1-3, with D perhaps TRBD1 (6 bases). The CDR3 is made up of 15 amino acids. Trimming shortened V by 6 bases and J by 0 bases, and 12 bases separated the two germline ends. Germline V gene lookup returns CDR1 SNHLY and CDR2 FYNNEI. This chain's CDR3 is CASRTGRNSGNTIYF. Partial CDR3 DNA: TGTGCCAGCAGGACAGGTCGTAACTCTGGAAACACC.

This clone was picked up many times. The DNA read from the CDR3 is TGTGCCACCTCGACACCCCCCGACGAG. Translation: CATSTPPDE. The entire CDR3 reads CATSTPPDEQYF. The rearrangement joins TRBV19 to TRBJ2-7; the D is unclear. With the read ending 3 residues before the CDR3 end, the germline J gene is used to fill in that end. CDR3 length: 12 residues. V lost 10 bases and J lost 5, with 15 bases in between. Germline V gives CDR1 LNHDA, CDR2 SQIVND (reference sequence).

This clone has just a few counts. The read halts 3 residues ahead of the CDR3 end, with the missing end drawn from the germline J gene. V is TRBV19 and J is TRBJ2-3, with D hard to call. This CDR3 has 13 amino acids. Germline CDR1 LNHDA, CDR2 SQIVND (reference sequence). CDR3 DNA, as far as it was read: TGTGCCAGTAGTATACAACAGAATCAGCCG. Amino acid sequence: CASSIQQNQP. The whole CDR3 protein reads CASSIQQNQPQYF.

This clone was observed many times. An end of the junction differs from the germline gene, which may be a read error. The observed sequence ends 3 residues before the CDR3 terminus, with the missing tail filled in from the germline J gene. The chain uses TRBV30 and TRBJ2-6; 13 nucleotides line up with TRBD2. The germline gives CDR1 GTSNPN, CDR2 SVGIG (reference sequence). This CDR3 is built from 17 residues. Incomplete CDR3 DNA: TGTGCCTGGAGGGGACTAGCGGGACTCTCTGAGGCCAACGTC. This gives the protein CAWRGLAGLSEANV. The CDR3, in full, reads CAWRGLAGLSEANVLTF.

Worth noting for this clone: Sequencing ends 3 residues short of the CDR3 end; the germline J gene provides the rest. The J gene is TRBJ1-4, the V gene TRBV19; 9 bases are shared with TRBD1. Germline CDR1 LNHDA, CDR2 SQIVND (reference sequence). This CDR3 has 17 residues. The CDR3 loop is CASRGTGYSTGANVLFF. The covered CDR3 bases are TGTGCCAGTAGGGGGACAGGGTATTCCACCGGGGCCAACGTA. The whole variable domain, filled in from reference TRBV19 and TRBJ1-4, reads DGGITQSPKYLFRKEGQNVTLSCEQNLNHDAMYWYRQDPGQGLRLIYYSQIVNDFQKGDIAEGYSVSREKKESFPLTVTSAQKNPTAFYLCASRGTGYSTGANVLFFGSGTQLSVL.

At least ten counts were recorded for this clone. The CDR3 end falls 3 residues outside the read, so it is completed with the germline J gene. The rearrangement links TRBV14 to TRBJ2-7, with 7 nucleotides matching TRBD1. With V trimmed by 1 base and J by 4 bases, 22 bases remained unmatched. Germline CDR1 SGHDN, CDR2 FVKESK. The CDR3 is 20 residues long. CDR3 residues: CASSQGSTGTVGRNWYEQYF. CDR3 DNA, as far as it was read: TGTGCCAGCAGCCAAGGGTCAACCGGGACAGTAGGAAGAAACTGGTACGAG.

Details on this clone: A read error may produce the germline difference seen at one junction end. The read stops 3 residues short of the end of the CDR3; the missing end is completed from the germline J gene. This chain connects TRBV7-7 to TRBJ1-2; maybe TRBD1 (5 bases). Germline V gene data show CDR1 as SSHAT and CDR2 as FNYEAQ (reference sequence). The CDR3 loop spans 16 amino acids. CDR3 sequence reads: CASSAGPGAGEETYTF. The sequenced CDR3 bases are TGTGCTAGCAGCGCTGGTCCCGGGGCGGGGGAAGAGACC.

Comments on this clone: The CDR3 end lies 3 residues beyond the end of the read and is filled in from the germline J gene. The V gene is TRBV19, the J gene TRBJ1-3; D gene uncertain. V was cut by 3 bases and J by 4 bases, with 16 bases left in between. Germline V gene sequence: CDR1 LNHDA, CDR2 SQIVND (reference sequence). This CDR3 spans 16 amino acids. CDR3 DNA, as far as it was read: TGTGCCAGTAGTATCGGCGGCCCACGAGACGGAAACACC. Translation gives CASSIGGPRDGNT. The whole CDR3 reads CASSIGGPRDGNTIYF.

This clone was seen a few times. The read terminates 3 residues ahead of where the CDR3 ends, so the germline J gene completes it. The chain recombines TRBV7-9 with TRBJ1-1; no definite D call. The CDR3 is 14 amino acids. Germline V gives CDR1 SEHNR, CDR2 FQNEAQ (reference sequence). The DNA read from the CDR3 is TGTGCCAGCAGCTTAGGGCTAGACGTCAGTGAG. The encoded protein is CASSLGLDVSE. The entire CDR3 sequence reads CASSLGLDVSEAFF.

This clone was seen ten or more times. The read ends 3 residues shy of where the CDR3 ends; the end is completed using the germline J gene. V gene TRBV30 combines with J gene TRBJ2-3; TRBD1 might be the D (6 bases). Germline V gene data show CDR1 as GTSNPN and CDR2 as SVGIG (reference sequence). CDR3 length: 15 amino acids. V was shortened by 3 bases and J by 2 bases, with 15 bases between the two germline ends. The chain's CDR3 is CAWRDRGTYTDTQYF. Partial CDR3 DNA: TGTGCCTGGAGGGACAGAGGAACCTACACAGATACG.

This clone was counted many times. The read ends 3 residues before the CDR3 terminus; that terminus is restored from the germline J gene. The chain joins TRBV10-1 to TRBJ2-1; 7 positions agree with TRBD2. V lost 4 bases, J lost 4 bases, and 4 bases stayed unmatched. The CDR3 loop spans 14 amino acids. Looked up from germline, CDR1 is WNHNN and CDR2 is SYGVQD (reference sequence). CDR3 DNA, as far as it was read: TGCGCCAGCAGTGTTGGGGGGGAATACAATGAG. Translation gives CASSVGGEYNE. The full-length CDR3 reads as CASSVGGEYNEQFF.

This clone has ten or more counts. The read falls 3 residues short of the CDR3 end, and the missing part is taken from the germline J gene. This chain connects TRBV11-3 to TRBJ2-7; 9 positions match TRBD1. The CDR3 contains 14 residues. The ends lost 2 bases at V and 5 bases at J; junction bases unmatched: 4. The germline V gene has CDR1 SGHNT and CDR2 YENEEA. The part of the CDR3 DNA that was read is TGTGCCAGCAGCTTACAACAGGGGGCGGACGAG. Encoded protein: CASSLQQGADE. The complete CDR3 reads CASSLQQGADEQYF.

This clone was detected many times. The read falls 3 residues short of the CDR3 end, and the missing part is taken from the germline J gene. The gene calls are TRBV6-1 and TRBJ1-2; 8 nucleotides agree with TRBD1. V lost 2 bases and J lost 4; bases outside the gene matches: 6. This CDR3 has 15 amino acids. Germline CDR1 MNHNS, CDR2 SASEGT. The CDR3 sequence: CASSEKGRGPYGYTF. The sequenced CDR3 bases are TGTGCCAGCAGTGAAAAGGGCAGGGGGCCCTATGGC.

On this clone: With the read ending 3 residues before the CDR3 end, the germline J gene is used to fill in that end. The rearrangement uses TRBV19 and TRBJ1-1; no firm D call. Germline V gene lookup returns CDR1 LNHDA and CDR2 SQIVND (reference sequence). The CDR3 extends over 13 amino acids. The V end was cut by 5 bases, the J end by 3 bases, with 10 bases between. The part of the CDR3 DNA that was read is TGTGCCAGTAGTGGGCCCCAATACACTGAA. It codes for CASSGPQYTE. The entire CDR3 protein is CASSGPQYTEAFF.

This clone has ten or more counts. Read coverage stops 3 residues before the CDR3 terminus; the germline J gene supplies the remainder. The genes are TRBV19 and TRBJ2-6; 7 bases agree with TRBD1. This CDR3 has 14 amino acids. Germline lookup yields CDR1 LNHDA and CDR2 SQIVND (reference sequence). J lost 2 bases, V lost 5 bases, and 0 bases had no gene match. CDR3 amino acids: CASSQGAGANVLTF. Partial CDR3 DNA: TGTGCCAGTAGTCAGGGGGCTGGGGCCAACGTC.

This clone was seen more than once but under ten times. The read halts 3 residues ahead of the CDR3 end, with the missing end drawn from the germline J gene. The chain carries TRBV7-9 and TRBJ1-3; D perhaps matches TRBD1 (6 bases). Germline lookup yields CDR1 SEHNR and CDR2 FQNEAQ (reference sequence). The germline V and J ends were trimmed by 8 bases and 9 bases, with 20 bases remaining between them. The CDR3 covers 14 residues. The CDR3 sequence: CASSVDSFLGTIYF. The DNA read from the CDR3 is TGTGCCAGCTCGGTGGACAGTTTTCTGGGCACC.